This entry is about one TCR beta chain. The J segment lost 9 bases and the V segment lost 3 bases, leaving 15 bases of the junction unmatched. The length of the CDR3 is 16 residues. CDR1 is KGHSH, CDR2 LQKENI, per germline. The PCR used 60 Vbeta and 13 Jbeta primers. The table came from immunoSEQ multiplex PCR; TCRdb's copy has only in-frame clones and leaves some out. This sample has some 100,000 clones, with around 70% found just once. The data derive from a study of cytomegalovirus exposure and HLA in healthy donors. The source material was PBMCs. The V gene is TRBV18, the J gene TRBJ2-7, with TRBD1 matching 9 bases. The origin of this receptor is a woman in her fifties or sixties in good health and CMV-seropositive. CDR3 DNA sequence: TGTGCCAGCTCACCCCCACCTGGGACAGGGTTTCTGGGGCAGTACTTC. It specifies CASSPPPGTGFLGQYF.